Here is one T cell receptor beta chain with its context. Trimming at V came to 6 bases and at J to 5 bases, leaving 7 bases not matched to a gene. Germline V CDR1 and CDR2: ENHRY, SYGVKD. The CDR3 covers 16 residues. The data originate from a study of blood T cell repertoires in COVID-19. About the research overall: Spain, Italy and the United States supplied samples that represented acute and convalescent COVID-19. In each case, the material was cDNA or gDNA derived from T cells, B-cell-depleted T cells, or PBMCs.

Original processing methods: Reference gene primer amplification gave nucleated cell count estimates. Some clones are missing from TCRdb's copy, which holds only in-frame ones; the method was immunoSEQ multiplex PCR. V, J and clone size reflect that table, while D and trimming were determined from the DNA. The repertoire holds 50,000 to 70,000 clones, with 70% to 85% as singletons. The source material was peripheral blood. The rearrangement links TRBV10-3 to TRBJ2-2; 12 nucleotides line up with TRBD2. This receptor was identified in an older woman with acute or convalescent COVID-19. Here the CDR3 DNA reads TGTGCCATCAGAGCTAGCGGGGGGGCCCTAACCGGGGAGCTGTTTTTT. Amino acids: CAIRASGGALTGELFF.